This TCR beta chain was sequenced in a study of cytomegalovirus exposure and HLA in healthy donors. Findings and limits, study-wide: Most TCR sequences were rare, but some public TCRs occurred in many donors. From TCR beta sequences, most subjects' HLA-A and HLA-B alleles were reportedly predicted accurately. The study designated 160 or so TCR beta chains cytomegalovirus-associated. Analysis performed later found under 20,000 TCR beta sequences associated with HLA alleles at 0.05 false discovery rate.

Trimming removed 0 bases from V and 0 bases from J, with 7 bases in between. This CDR3 contains 14 residues. The germline V gene has CDR1 SGHRS and CDR2 YFSETQ. In regard to this clone: What it binds is not known.

The PCR employed 60 Vbeta primers together with 13 Jbeta primers. TCRdb keeps only in-frame clones here, not all; method: immunoSEQ multiplex PCR. This table has 150,000 or so clones, over 60% appearing once. The rearrangement links TRBV5-1 to TRBJ2-7; possible D gene TRBD1, 5 bases. Source material: PBMCs. The source is a woman between 18 and 29 years old in good health and CMV-seronegative. CDR3 protein: CASSLVGDSYEQYF. The DNA for the CDR3 is TGCGCCAGCAGCTTGGTAGGGGACTCCTACGAGCAGTACTTC.